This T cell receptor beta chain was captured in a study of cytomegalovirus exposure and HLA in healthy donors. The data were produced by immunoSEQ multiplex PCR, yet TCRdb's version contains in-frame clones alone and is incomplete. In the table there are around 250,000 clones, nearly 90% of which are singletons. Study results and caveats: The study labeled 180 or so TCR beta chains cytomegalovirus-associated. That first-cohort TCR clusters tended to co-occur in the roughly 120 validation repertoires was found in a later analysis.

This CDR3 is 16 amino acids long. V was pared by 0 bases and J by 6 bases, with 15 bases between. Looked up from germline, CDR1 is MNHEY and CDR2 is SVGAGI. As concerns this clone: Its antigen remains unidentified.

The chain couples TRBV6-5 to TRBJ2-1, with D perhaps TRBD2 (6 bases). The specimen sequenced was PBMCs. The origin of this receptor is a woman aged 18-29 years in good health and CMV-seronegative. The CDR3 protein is CASSYSSGLGGNEQFF. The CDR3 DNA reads TGTGCCAGCAGTTACTCGTCTGGACTGGGGGGCAATGAGCAGTTCTTC.